This T cell receptor beta chain emerged from a study of T cell repertoires in cytomegalovirus infection. Overall study: Shared public TCR beta signatures pointed to both CMV infection and a matching HLA type.

From the reads, TCRdb called clonotypes with MiXCR, one entry per CDR3 protein. The sample includes 480,000 or so distinct CDR3 sequences, 11% of them seen just once. This clonotype showed up just a few times. The CDR3 sequence is 15 residues long. Germline lookup yields CDR1 LGHDT and CDR2 YNNKEL (reference sequence). V lost 0 bases, J lost 4 bases, and 10 bases lay in between. The V call is TRBV3-1, the J call TRBJ1-5; possible D gene TRBD1, 5 bases. The sequenced sample consisted of PBMCs. The clonotype was recovered from a human donor in good health (CMV status not recorded). Some clones in this sample may be carry-over from other donors' samples. Here the CDR3 DNA reads TGTGCCAGCAGCCAAGATCCAGGGATAAATCAGCCCCAGCATTTT. It specifies CASSQDPGINQPQHF. Drawing the rest from reference TRBV3-1 and TRBJ1-5, the complete variable domain is DTAVSQTPKYLVTQMGNDKSIKCEQNLGHDTMYWYKQDSKKFLKIMFSYNNKELIINETVPNRFSPKSPDKAHLNLHINSLELGDSAVYFCASSQDPGINQPQHFGDGTRLSIL.